A single sample gave rise to the 3 T cell receptor beta chains below, sequenced in a study of blood T cells in healthy people across ages. Together with a sample-barcoded 5' primer, a J-beta primer mix was included in a second PCR lasting about 7 to 11 cycles. TCRdb independently ran MiXCR on the 5' RACE reads; one entry per CDR3 protein. The data contain a few hundred thousand distinct CDR3 sequences, approximately 47% of them singletons. The sequencing sample was made of blood. The receptors come from a man in his sixties in good health.

This CDR3 reads CSARVPYEQYF. In DNA, the CDR3 is TGCAGTGCTAGAGTCCCATATGAGCAGTACTTC. The chain combines TRBV20-1 with TRBJ2-5; no firm D call. Germline V gene data show CDR1 as DFQATT and CDR2 as SNEGSKA (reference sequence). V was clipped by 1 base and J by 11 bases, with 11 bases between them. The CDR3 runs 11 residues.

As to this clonotype: Being one base from a much bigger clone, this may be a read error. The rearrangement uses TRBV7-2 and TRBJ2-1; no firm D call. The length of the CDR3 is 11 residues. V lost 5 bases and J 13 bases, leaving 12 bases between the germline ends. CDR1 is SGHTA and CDR2 is FQGNSA in the germline V gene. The CDR3 bases are TGTGCCAGCAGCCTCCCCCTAACCCAGTTCTTC. This codes for CASSLPLTQFF.

The chain carries TRBV29-1 and TRBJ2-5; TRBD1 or TRBD2 may be the D gene (5 bases each). The CDR3 extends over 10 amino acids. Between the trimmed V and J ends, which lost 7 bases and 2 bases, there was a span of 5 bases. Germline CDR1 reads SQVTM; CDR2 reads ANQGSEA. The CDR3 DNA sequence: TGCAGCGGGGGGCAAGAGACCCAGTACTTC. This codes for CSGGQETQYF.